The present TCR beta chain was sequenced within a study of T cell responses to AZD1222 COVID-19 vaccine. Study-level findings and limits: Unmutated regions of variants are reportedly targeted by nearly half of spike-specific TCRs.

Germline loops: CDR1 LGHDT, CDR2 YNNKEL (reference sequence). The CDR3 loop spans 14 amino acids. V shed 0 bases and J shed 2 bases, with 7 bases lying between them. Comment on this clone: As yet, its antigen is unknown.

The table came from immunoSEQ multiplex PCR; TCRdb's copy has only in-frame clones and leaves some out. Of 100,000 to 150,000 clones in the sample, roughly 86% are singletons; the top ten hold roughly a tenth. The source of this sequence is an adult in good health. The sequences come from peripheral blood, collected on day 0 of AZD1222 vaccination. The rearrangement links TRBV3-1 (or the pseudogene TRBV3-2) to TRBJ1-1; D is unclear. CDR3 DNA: TGTGCCAGCAGCCAAGATTATCTCAACACTGAAGCTTTCTTT. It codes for CASSQDYLNTEAFF.